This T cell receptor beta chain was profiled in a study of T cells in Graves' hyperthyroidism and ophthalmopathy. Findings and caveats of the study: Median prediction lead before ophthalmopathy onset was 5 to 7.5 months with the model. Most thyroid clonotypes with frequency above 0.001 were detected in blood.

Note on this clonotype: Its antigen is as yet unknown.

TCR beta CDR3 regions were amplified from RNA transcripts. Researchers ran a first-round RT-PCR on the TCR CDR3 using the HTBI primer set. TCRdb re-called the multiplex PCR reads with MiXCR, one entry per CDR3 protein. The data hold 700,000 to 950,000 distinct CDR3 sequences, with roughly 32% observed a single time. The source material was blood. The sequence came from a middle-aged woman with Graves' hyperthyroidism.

The CDR3 sequence: CASSYRTPPDGSEPQHF. In nucleotides, the CDR3 is TGTGCCAGCAGTTACCGGACCCCTCCTGACGGTTCTGAGCCCCAGCATTTT. The genes are TRBV6-2 or TRBV6-3 and TRBJ1-5; D not resolved. The CDR3 spans 17 residues. Germline-derived CDR1 and CDR2 are MNHEY and SVGEGT. V lost 2 bases to trimming and J lost 8 bases, with 22 bases between them.